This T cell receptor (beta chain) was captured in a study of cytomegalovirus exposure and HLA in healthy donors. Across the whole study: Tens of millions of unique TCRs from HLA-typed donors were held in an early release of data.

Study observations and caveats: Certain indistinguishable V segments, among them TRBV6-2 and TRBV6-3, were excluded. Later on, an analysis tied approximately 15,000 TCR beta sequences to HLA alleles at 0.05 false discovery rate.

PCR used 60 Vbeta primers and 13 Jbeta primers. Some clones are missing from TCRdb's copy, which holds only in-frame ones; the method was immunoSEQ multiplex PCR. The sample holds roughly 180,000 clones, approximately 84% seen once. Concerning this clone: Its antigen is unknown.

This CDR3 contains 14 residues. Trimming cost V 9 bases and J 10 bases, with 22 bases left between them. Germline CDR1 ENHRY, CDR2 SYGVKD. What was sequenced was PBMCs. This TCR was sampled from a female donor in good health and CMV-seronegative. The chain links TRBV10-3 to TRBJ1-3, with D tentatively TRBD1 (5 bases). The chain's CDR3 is CAIQPPRQGGTIYF. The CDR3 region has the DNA TGTGCCATTCAACCCCCTCGGCAGGGAGGGACCATATATTTT.